A selection of T cell receptor beta chains follows, all from one sample in a study of T cell changes during pregnancy in multiple sclerosis. Libraries were prepared by immunoSEQ multiplex PCR; TCRdb keeps only in-frame clonotypes and omits some of them. The sample lists tens of thousands of clones, roughly 92% seen once, with 1% to 1.5% in the top ten. Source material: peripheral blood. Receptor source: a female donor with multiple sclerosis, enrolled in a pregnancy study. Each CDR3 is given without its conserved first and last residue.

V gene,CDR3 protein
TRBV7-8,ASSPPRGEQY
TRBV30,AWSPSDRDTGELF
TRBV7-2,ASSLEFINQPQH
TRBV2,ASSEAAGAYEQY
TRBV4-3,ASSRDISDSYNEQF
TRBV2,ASIFEGAETQY
TRBV27,ASSLVGARYEQY
TRBV6-6,ASSYLPGLKDTEAF
TRBV2,ASMTTSGWGETQY
TRBV5-4,ASSSRSDSGNTIY
TRBV5-1,ASSFFPGAYEQY
TRBV10-3,AISLKGGKTQY
TRBV9,ASSPRRLREKRDTQY
TRBV28,ASSFAGGMTGYEQY
TRBV15,ATSRDRRGPDTQY
TRBV29-1,SVEGAVKNIQY
TRBV6-1,ASRAGTSVREQF
TRBV5-6,ASSFGSGNEQF
TRBV19,ASSAGAPPRQPQH
TRBV29-1,SVGTVLGRPQNEQF
TRBV7-9,ASSLYWWNTGELF
TRBV5-5,ASSLQVNYGYT
TRBV5-4,ASGLRQGAQWDTQY
TRBV6-5,ASRPLGGGGYT
TRBV21-1,ASSICLATTIRTEAF
TRBV5-4,ASSLAPGLAGRLETQY
TRBV11-3,ASSLTGGTNTEAF
TRBV10-2,ASSGKRTSGKTDTQY
TRBV11-2,ASSLVSRSSYEQY
TRBV7-9,ASSLSGAGNTIY
TRBV7-9,ASTLDISYEQY
TRBV30,AWSAGGYSNQPQH
TRBV5-4,ASSFLSGPNTGELF
TRBV11-2,ASSLRGLAETEQY
TRBV18,ASSPVTSGTSYNEQF
TRBV10-3,AIRVSGAYEQY
TRBV5-4,ASSLRGGDMNTEAF
TRBV19,ASSIIHMGTDTQY
TRBV7-9,ASSQGTVNTGELF
TRBV6-7,ASSLGQGSYEQY
TRBV30,AWSGDPRGGYT
TRBV7-2,ASSQGETQY
TRBV6-1,ASSGTGTGDYNEQF
TRBV5-4,ASSLSSSGSRNEQF
TRBV5-4,ASSLGRGGSKINEQF